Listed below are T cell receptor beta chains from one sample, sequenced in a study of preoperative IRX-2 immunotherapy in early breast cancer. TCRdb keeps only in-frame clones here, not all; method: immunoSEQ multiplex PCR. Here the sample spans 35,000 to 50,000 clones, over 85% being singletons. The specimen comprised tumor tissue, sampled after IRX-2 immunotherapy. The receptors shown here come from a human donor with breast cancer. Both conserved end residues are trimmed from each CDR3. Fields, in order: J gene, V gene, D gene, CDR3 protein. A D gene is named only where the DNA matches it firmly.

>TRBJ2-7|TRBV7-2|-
ASSLSAGAPYEQY
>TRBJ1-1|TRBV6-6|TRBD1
ASTKTGWPEAF
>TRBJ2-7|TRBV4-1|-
ASSHLVTYEQY
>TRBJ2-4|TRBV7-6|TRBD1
ASSFRDRGGENIQY
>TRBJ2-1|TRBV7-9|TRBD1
AGQGGF
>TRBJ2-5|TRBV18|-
ASSQTTLKETQY
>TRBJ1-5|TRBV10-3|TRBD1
AISPGQGSFQPQH
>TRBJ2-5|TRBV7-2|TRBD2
ASSFYPGGQETQY
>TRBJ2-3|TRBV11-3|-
ASSLRAAESTDTQY
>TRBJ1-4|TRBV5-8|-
ASRDLTANEKLF